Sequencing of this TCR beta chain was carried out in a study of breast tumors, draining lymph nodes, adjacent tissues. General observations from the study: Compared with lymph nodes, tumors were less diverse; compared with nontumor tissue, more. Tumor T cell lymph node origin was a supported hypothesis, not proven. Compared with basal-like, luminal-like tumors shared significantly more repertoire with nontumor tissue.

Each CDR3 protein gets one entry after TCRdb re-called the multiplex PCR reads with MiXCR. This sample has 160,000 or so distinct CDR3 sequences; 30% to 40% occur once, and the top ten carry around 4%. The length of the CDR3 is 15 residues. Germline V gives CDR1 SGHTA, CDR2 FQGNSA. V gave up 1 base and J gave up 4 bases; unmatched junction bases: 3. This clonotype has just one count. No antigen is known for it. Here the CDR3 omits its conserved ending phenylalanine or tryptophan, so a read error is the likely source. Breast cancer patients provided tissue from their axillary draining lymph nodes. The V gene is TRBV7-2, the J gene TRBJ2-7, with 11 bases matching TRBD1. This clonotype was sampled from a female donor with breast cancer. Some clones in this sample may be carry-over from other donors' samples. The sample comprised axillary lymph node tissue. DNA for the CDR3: TGTGCCAGCAGCTTAGAGGGGACAGGGGGGTACGAGCAGTACTCC. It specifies CASSLEGTGGYEQYS.